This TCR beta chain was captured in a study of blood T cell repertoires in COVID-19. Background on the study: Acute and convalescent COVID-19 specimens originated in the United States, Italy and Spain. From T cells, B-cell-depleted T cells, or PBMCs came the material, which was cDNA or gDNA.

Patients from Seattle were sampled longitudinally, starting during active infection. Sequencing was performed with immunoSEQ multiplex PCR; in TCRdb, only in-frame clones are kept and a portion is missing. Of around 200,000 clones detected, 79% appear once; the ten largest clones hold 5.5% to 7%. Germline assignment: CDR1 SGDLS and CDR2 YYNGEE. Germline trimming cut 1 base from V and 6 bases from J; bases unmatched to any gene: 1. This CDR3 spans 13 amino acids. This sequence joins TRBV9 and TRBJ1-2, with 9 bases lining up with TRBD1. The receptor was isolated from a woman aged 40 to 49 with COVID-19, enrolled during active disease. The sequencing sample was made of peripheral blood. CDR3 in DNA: TGTGCCAGCAGCGTAAGGACAGGGGATGGCTACACCTTC. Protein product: CASSVRTGDGYTF.